This T cell receptor (beta chain) was retrieved from a study of early T cells in non-severe SARS-CoV-2 infection. Germline assignment: CDR1 KGHSH and CDR2 LQKENI. The CDR3 loop spans 13 amino acids. V was trimmed by 3 bases and J by 2 bases, leaving 7 bases between them. The table lists this clonotype with a few counts. Unique molecular identifier tags were affixed to discrete cDNA molecules. One entry per CDR3 protein, called by TCRdb with MiXCR from the 5' RACE reads. This sample has tens of thousands of distinct CDR3 sequences, with approximately 4.1% found just once. Sequencing was performed on whole blood. The rearrangement links TRBV18 to TRBJ1-1, with unresolved D. The TCR sequence derives from an adult who was a healthcare worker with PCR-confirmed SARS-CoV-2 infection or an uninfected control (not recorded which). CDR3 residues: CASSPIGNTEAFF. Written as DNA, the CDR3 is TGTGCCAGCTCACCCATCGGAAACACTGAAGCTTTCTTT.